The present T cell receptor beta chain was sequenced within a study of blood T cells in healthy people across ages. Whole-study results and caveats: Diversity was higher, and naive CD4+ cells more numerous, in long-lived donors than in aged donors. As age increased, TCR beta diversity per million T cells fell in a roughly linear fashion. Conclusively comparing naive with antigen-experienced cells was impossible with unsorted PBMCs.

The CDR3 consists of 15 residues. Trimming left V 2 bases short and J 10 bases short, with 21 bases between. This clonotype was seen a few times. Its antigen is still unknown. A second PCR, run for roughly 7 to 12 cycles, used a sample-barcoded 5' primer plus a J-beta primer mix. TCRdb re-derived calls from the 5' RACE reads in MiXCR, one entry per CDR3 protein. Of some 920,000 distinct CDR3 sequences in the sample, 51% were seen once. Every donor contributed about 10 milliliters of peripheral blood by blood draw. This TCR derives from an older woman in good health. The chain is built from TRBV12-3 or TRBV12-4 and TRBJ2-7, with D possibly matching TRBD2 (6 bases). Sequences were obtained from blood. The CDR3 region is CASSLNFRGGETQYF. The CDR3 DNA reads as TGTGCCAGCAGTTTAAATTTTCGAGGCGGGGAGACTCAGTACTTC.